This T cell receptor beta chain comes out of a study of blood T cell repertoires in COVID-19. TCRdb's table, derived via immunoSEQ multiplex PCR, lists solely in-frame clones and lacks some. Altogether under 150,000 clones are present, approximately 80% being singletons, with the ten largest covering roughly 3.7%. Germline CDR1 and CDR2: MGHDK and SYGVNS. The CDR3 length is 16 residues. After removal of 4 bases from V and 7 bases from J, the junction contained 11 bases not matched to a gene. The TCR sequence derives from a man aged 50-60 years in a cohort exposed to, infected with or recovered from COVID-19 (not recorded which). The chain recombines TRBV25-1 with TRBJ2-1; TRBD1 agrees at 9 bases. The sample was PBMCs or T cells enriched from blood (not recorded which). The CDR3: CASSGGAGTGRNEQFF. CDR3 DNA sequence: TGTGCCAGCAGTGGAGGGGCCGGGACAGGGAGGAATGAGCAGTTCTTC.